The present entry profiles one T cell receptor beta chain with its context. Clones were read by immunoSEQ multiplex PCR, and TCRdb kept only the in-frame ones, dropping some. The sample includes approximately 70,000 clones, 82% of them seen just once. The data were taken from a study of blood T cell repertoires in COVID-19. V shed 3 bases and J shed 6 bases, with 11 bases lying between them. Germline CDR1 is SNHLY and CDR2 is FYNNEI. The CDR3 extends over 13 amino acids. Input material: peripheral blood. The receptor was derived from an elderly woman with acute or convalescent COVID-19. The chain recombines TRBV2 with TRBJ1-1, with unresolved D. The CDR3 DNA follows: TGTGCCAGCAGTGACCCCTTAAACTCTGAAGCTTTCTTT. This codes for CASSDPLNSEAFF.